This is a list of T cell receptor beta chains from one sample in a study of blood T cell repertoires in COVID-19. Clones were sequenced by immunoSEQ multiplex PCR, and TCRdb holds only the in-frame ones, with some missing. The table records more than 85,000 clones, around nine tenths of them present only once. The sequenced sample was peripheral blood. Receptor source: a man aged 50 to 60 with active or convalescent COVID-19. The conserved cysteine and the conserved F or W are not part of the CDR3 here. The D gene is left open where the match is weak.

V gene,CDR3 length,J gene,D gene,CDR3 protein
TRBV30,12,TRBJ1-5,TRBD1,AWSPGQGNQPQH
TRBV10-2,13,TRBJ1-5,.,ASIPGRDSNQPQH
TRBV20-1,13,TRBJ2-5,TRBD1,SASNTGQGRETQY
TRBV25-1,11,TRBJ1-1,TRBD1,ASSRTGAGRAF
TRBV4-1,12,TRBJ2-5,.,ASSQVAEWETQY
TRBV28,13,TRBJ1-1,TRBD1,ASPPPTGTNTEAF
TRBV13,12,TRBJ1-6,.,ASSLGTGNSPLH
TRBV6-4,12,TRBJ1-1,.,ASSDSSGNTEAF
TRBV12-3/TRBV12-4,11,TRBJ2-7,.,ASSLRESTEQY
TRBV7-9,13,TRBJ2-2,TRBD1,ASSWTGNGIGELF
TRBV5-8,15,TRBJ1-4,.,ASSFQTGSATNEKLF
TRBV10-3,9,TRBJ1-3,.,AITGGNTIY
TRBV7-2,11,TRBJ2-3,.,ASSLEAGDTQY
TRBV5-1,11,TRBJ2-2,.,ASSQGNTGELF
TRBV6-2/TRBV6-3,15,TRBJ2-2,TRBD1,ASSYSMGTGITGELF
TRBV12-3/TRBV12-4,10,TRBJ1-5,.,ASTTERQPQH
TRBV28,12,TRBJ1-2,.,ASSETGRNYGYT
TRBV7-2,15,TRBJ2-7,TRBD2,ASSLAARTSGSYEQY
TRBV12-3/TRBV12-4,10,TRBJ1-2,.,ASNSRDTSYT
TRBV5-4,12,TRBJ2-1,TRBD2,ASSLPGGPYEQF
TRBV9,14,TRBJ2-3,TRBD2,ASSPFSGTSTDTQY
TRBV3-1/TRBV3-2,17,TRBJ2-2,TRBD1,ASSHEILGQGLNTGELF
TRBV27,14,TRBJ2-2,.,ARPTPPGHNTGELF
TRBV5-1,11,TRBJ2-2,.,ASSLELAGELF
TRBV4-1,14,TRBJ1-2,.,ASSLAQGVINYGYT
TRBV6-4,14,TRBJ2-1,TRBD1,ASSDLPGGSYNEQF
TRBV7-2,12,TRBJ1-4,TRBD1,ASSRDRGNEKLF
TRBV19,14,TRBJ1-5,.,ASSIGSQGSNQPQH
TRBV19,16,TRBJ2-6,TRBD1,ASSVRDRGYSGANVLT
TRBV5-1,14,TRBJ2-5,TRBD1,ASSLDPGDRGKTQY
TRBV5-8,11,TRBJ1-5,.,ASAWDSNQPQH
TRBV12-3/TRBV12-4,11,TRBJ2-2,.,ASSFSSGGELF
TRBV18,13,TRBJ1-2,.,ASSPLLVRGSGYT
TRBV10-3,12,TRBJ2-7,TRBD1,AIRERQGPYEQY
TRBV28,15,TRBJ2-1,TRBD1,ASSTLPTGGMDNEQF
TRBV28,14,TRBJ2-1,TRBD2,ASTIFSGSSYNEQF
TRBV6-5,13,TRBJ1-3,TRBD1,ASSSSGGSGNTIY
TRBV6-1,14,TRBJ1-5,TRBD1,ASSEASTGGGQPQH
TRBV30,12,TRBJ1-5,.,AWSPGTLNQPQH
TRBV7-9,14,TRBJ2-2,TRBD2,ASSRRTSESTGELF
TRBV2,10,TRBJ2-1,.,ASSGQGNEQF
TRBV3-1/TRBV3-2,14,TRBJ2-2,.,ASSPPGLSNTGELF
TRBV27,12,TRBJ1-4,TRBD1,ASSLEQGGEKLF
TRBV6-5,10,TRBJ1-1,.,ANKGGDTEAF
TRBV6-5,10,TRBJ1-1,.,ASGPPGVVAF
TRBV9,13,TRBJ2-5,.,ASSIADLGGETQY